The next 7 T cell receptor beta chains were all read from a single sample in a study of T cell changes during pregnancy in multiple sclerosis. Here immunoSEQ multiplex PCR was the method, and the copy in TCRdb shows in-frame clones only, minus some. The sample includes approximately 100,000 clones, about 91% of them seen just once. Here the sequenced sample was peripheral blood, taken after pregnancy. The receptors stem from a female donor in good health, enrolled as a control in a pregnancy study.

This clone was observed once. The genes are TRBV14 and TRBJ2-7; 8 bases match TRBD1. The ends lost 2 bases at V and 9 bases at J; junction bases unmatched: 15. This CDR3 spans 16 amino acids. In germline, CDR1 is SGHDN, CDR2 FVKESK. The CDR3 DNA is TGTGCCAGCAGCCAATGGGAGACAGGGGAAGTCGTCTGGCAGTACTTC. This encodes CASSQWETGEVVWQYF.

The chain employs TRBV12-5 and TRBJ1-5, with D tentatively TRBD1 (6 bases). Per germline, CDR1 LGHNT and CDR2 FRNRAP. V was clipped by 0 bases and J by 4 bases, with 7 bases between them. The CDR3 length is 14 residues. The CDR3 reads CASGLVQGNQPQHF. CDR3 coding DNA: TGTGCTAGTGGTTTGGTACAGGGTAATCAGCCCCAGCATTTT.

In the case of this clone: A junction boundary mismatches the germline segment, possibly from a read error. V is TRBV27 and J is TRBJ2-1; D is unclear. Looked up from germline, CDR1 is MNHEY and CDR2 is SMNVEV (reference sequence). The CDR3 contains 12 residues. CDR3 DNA sequence: TGTGCCAGCAGTTTATCCTCCAATGAGCAGTTCTTC. Encoded protein: CASSLSSNEQFF.

V is TRBV11-2 and J is TRBJ2-5; TRBD2 is a possible D gene (5 bases). Germline CDR1 is SGHAT and CDR2 is FQNNGV. Trimming took 5 bases from V and 4 from J, leaving 17 bases between them. This CDR3 region has 15 residues. The CDR3 here is CASSPGGGSVETQYF. CDR3 DNA: TGTGCCAGCAGCCCAGGCGGCGGGTCAGTAGAGACCCAGTACTTC.

The chain couples TRBV27 to TRBJ2-5; D is ambiguous. The DNA end favors TRBJ2-7, so the J call may be wrong. CDR1 and CDR2 from the germline V gene are MNHEY and SMNVEV (reference sequence). This CDR3 region has 17 residues. DNA of the CDR3: TGTGCCAGCAGCCTCATTGCTGGAGAACCGCTAGCCTACGAGCAGTACTTC. It yields the protein CASSLIAGEPLAYEQYF.

The CDR3 nucleotides read TGCGCCCTGAAGAATAGGGGACACTTCACTGAAGCTTTCTTT. Translation gives CALKNRGHFTEAFF. The chain is built from TRBV23-1 and TRBJ1-1; maybe TRBD1 (6 bases). TRBV23-1 is an ORF, and what it does is uncertain. The V end lost 11 bases, the J end lost 4 bases, and 20 bases lay between the germline ends. This CDR3 has 14 residues.

CDR3 in amino acids: CASSPSGGAETQYF. The CDR3 bases are TGTGCCAGCAGTCCTAGCGGGGGGGCGGAGACCCAGTACTTC. This sequence joins TRBV6-6 and TRBJ2-5; TRBD2 aligns across 12 bases. V lost 5 bases and J lost 5; bases outside the gene matches: 3. Germline assignment: CDR1 MNHNY and CDR2 SVGAGI (reference sequence). This CDR3 is built from 14 residues.